In its sample, the clone carrying this T cell receptor (beta chain) was seen many times. V lost 7 bases and J lost 7; bases outside the gene matches: 8. The CDR3 is 15 residues long. These data belong to a study of T-cell reconstitution after alpha-beta-depleted transplantation in children. The TCRbeta library incorporated unique molecular identifiers. Each CDR3 protein gets one entry after TCRdb re-called the PCR reads with MiXCR. Of 190,000 or so distinct CDR3 sequences listed, about 14% are singletons. Sequencing used PBMCs from the stem cell graft donor, obtained from the stem cell graft. This rearrangement joins TRBV12-3 or TRBV12-4 to TRBJ2-1; 12 bases match TRBD2. The source is a human donor who donated a stem cell graft to a child with acute lymphoblastic leukemia. The CDR3 loop is CASNPSGREWNEQFF. The CDR3 bases are TGTGCCAGCAACCCTAGCGGGAGGGAGTGGAATGAGCAGTTCTTC.